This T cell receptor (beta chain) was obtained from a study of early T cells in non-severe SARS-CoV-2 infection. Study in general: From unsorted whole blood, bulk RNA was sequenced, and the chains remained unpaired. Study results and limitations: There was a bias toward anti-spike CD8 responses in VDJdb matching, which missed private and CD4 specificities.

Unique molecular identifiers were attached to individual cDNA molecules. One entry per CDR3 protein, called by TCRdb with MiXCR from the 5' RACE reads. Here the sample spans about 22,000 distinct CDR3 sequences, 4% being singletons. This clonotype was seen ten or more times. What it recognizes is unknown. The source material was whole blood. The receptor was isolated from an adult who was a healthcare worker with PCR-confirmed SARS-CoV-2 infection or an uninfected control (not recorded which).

The DNA for the CDR3 is TGTGCTAGTGGTTTGGTAGGGCCAGGGGGCGGCTCGAACGAGCAGTACTTC. It codes for CASGLVGPGGGSNEQYF. J is TRBJ2-7 and V is TRBV12-5; 8 bases are a match to TRBD1. The CDR3 totals 17 residues. V shed 0 bases and J 5 bases; nucleotides not matched to a gene: 12. Per germline, CDR1 LGHNT and CDR2 FRNRAP.